These T cell receptor beta chains were read from a single sample in a study of blood T cell repertoires in COVID-19. Generated by immunoSEQ multiplex PCR, the TCRdb table keeps only in-frame clones and is missing some. The sample holds some 270,000 clones; around 93% are singletons and the top ten take roughly 2.8%. The sequencing input was PBMCs or T cells enriched from blood (not recorded which). These receptors all come from a man aged 35-49 years who had been exposed to COVID-19. Both conserved end residues are part of each CDR3. A D gene is named only where the DNA matches it firmly. Clone size is stated in some rows and not others, as once, few, many or a class when expanded.

j_gene: TRBJ1-5
d_gene: NA
abundance: NA
v_gene: TRBV2
CDR3nt: TGTGCCAGCAGTGAATTTGCGCCGGGCAATCAGCCCCAGCATTTT
CDR3aa: CASSEFAPGNQPQHF

j_gene: TRBJ2-1
d_gene: TRBD1
abundance: NA
v_gene: TRBV5-5
CDR3nt: TGTGCCAGCAGCTTTAACCGACAGGGGGCTGTAGAGCAGTTCTTC
CDR3aa: CASSFNRQGAVEQFF

j_gene: TRBJ1-1
d_gene: NA
abundance: NA
v_gene: TRBV6-6
CDR3nt: TGTGCCAGCAGTCCCCCACGGGACATTTACATGAACACTGAAGCTTTCTTT
CDR3aa: CASSPPRDIYMNTEAFF

j_gene: TRBJ1-5
d_gene: NA
abundance: once
v_gene: TRBV6-1
CDR3nt: TGTGCCAGCAGTGAACTGAAACCAGGGGTCCGCCAGCCCCAGCATTTT
CDR3aa: CASSELKPGVRQPQHF

j_gene: TRBJ2-5
d_gene: NA
abundance: NA
v_gene: TRBV7-9
CDR3nt: TGTGCCAGCAGCTCCCAAGCCATTGAGACCCAGTACTTC
CDR3aa: CASSSQAIETQYF

j_gene: TRBJ2-2
d_gene: TRBD2
abundance: once
v_gene: TRBV2
CDR3nt: TGTGCCAGCAGCTCAGGGGGGACTAGCGTTGCCGGGGAGCTGTTTTTT
CDR3aa: CASSSGGTSVAGELFF

j_gene: TRBJ2-5
d_gene: NA
abundance: NA
v_gene: TRBV5-6
CDR3nt: TGTGCCAGCAGCTTGGCCGTTCGTCTAGCCCAAGAGACCCAGTACTTC
CDR3aa: CASSLAVRLAQETQYF

j_gene: TRBJ1-2
d_gene: TRBD1
abundance: once
v_gene: TRBV30
CDR3nt: TGTGCCTGGAGTGTACCTCAGGGGGCCAATGGCTACACCTTC
CDR3aa: CAWSVPQGANGYTF

j_gene: TRBJ1-2
d_gene: NA
abundance: NA
v_gene: TRBV7-9
CDR3nt: TGTGCCAGCAGCTTAAATCGCTATGGCTACACCTTC
CDR3aa: CASSLNRYGYTF

j_gene: TRBJ1-4
d_gene: NA
abundance: NA
v_gene: TRBV9
CDR3nt: TGTGCCAGCAGCTACCGGGGGAGTAATGAAAAACTGTTTTTT
CDR3aa: CASSYRGSNEKLFF

j_gene: TRBJ1-1
d_gene: NA
abundance: NA
v_gene: TRBV9
CDR3nt: TGTGCCAGCAGCGACCCCCAGGGCACTGAAGCTTTCTTT
CDR3aa: CASSDPQGTEAFF

j_gene: TRBJ1-6
d_gene: NA
abundance: once
v_gene: TRBV28
CDR3nt: TGTGCCAGCAGTTCGGGGACAAGTAATTCACCCCTCCACTTT
CDR3aa: CASSSGTSNSPLHF

j_gene: TRBJ2-3
d_gene: TRBD1
abundance: once
v_gene: TRBV5-1
CDR3nt: TGCGCCAGCAGCTTGATGACAGGGGCTACAGATACGCAGTATTTT
CDR3aa: CASSLMTGATDTQYF

j_gene: TRBJ2-3
d_gene: TRBD2
abundance: once
v_gene: TRBV5-5
CDR3nt: TGTGCCAGCAGCTTACGGGACTACACAGATACGCAGTATTTT
CDR3aa: CASSLRDYTDTQYF

j_gene: TRBJ2-7
d_gene: TRBD2
abundance: NA
v_gene: TRBV4-2
CDR3nt: TGTGCCAGCGGAAGTCCTAGCGGGAAGAACTACGAGCAGTACTTC
CDR3aa: CASGSPSGKNYEQYF

j_gene: TRBJ2-1
d_gene: NA
abundance: NA
v_gene: TRBV30
CDR3nt: TGTGCCTGGACCAGGGACTACAATGAGCAGTTCTTC
CDR3aa: CAWTRDYNEQFF

j_gene: TRBJ2-7
d_gene: TRBD1
abundance: NA
v_gene: TRBV6-5
CDR3nt: TGTGCCAGCAGACCAGGGACAGGGGGCCACTACGAGCAGTACTTC
CDR3aa: CASRPGTGGHYEQYF

j_gene: TRBJ2-2
d_gene: TRBD2
abundance: NA
v_gene: TRBV6-5
CDR3nt: TGTGCCATCGGACTAGAGTATGGCGGGGAGCTGTTTTTT
CDR3aa: CAIGLEYGGELFF

j_gene: TRBJ1-2
d_gene: NA
abundance: NA
v_gene: TRBV19
CDR3nt: TGTGCCAGTAGTGCGGGGATTCCATATGGCTACACCTTC
CDR3aa: CASSAGIPYGYTF

j_gene: TRBJ1-6
d_gene: TRBD1
abundance: NA
v_gene: TRBV5-4
CDR3nt: TGTGCCAGCAGCTTGGAGACAGGGGGCATTAATAATTCACCCCTCCACTTT
CDR3aa: CASSLETGGINNSPLHF

j_gene: TRBJ1-3
d_gene: NA
abundance: NA
v_gene: TRBV29-1
CDR3nt: TGCAGCGCCGAGGGGGGGGCTGCTGGAAACACCATATATTTT
CDR3aa: CSAEGGAAGNTIYF

j_gene: TRBJ1-1
d_gene: NA
abundance: NA
v_gene: TRBV25-1
CDR3nt: TGTGCCAGCAGTGCCTTCCCAGGGAGGCCTGAAGCTTTCTTT
CDR3aa: CASSAFPGRPEAFF

j_gene: TRBJ2-1
d_gene: TRBD2
abundance: NA
v_gene: TRBV19
CDR3nt: TGTGCCAGTAGTATAGAACTAGCGGTAGGGTACAATGAGCAGTTCTTC
CDR3aa: CASSIELAVGYNEQFF

j_gene: TRBJ1-3
d_gene: NA
abundance: NA
v_gene: TRBV24-1
CDR3nt: TGTGCCACCAGTGATGGACACCTCTCTGGAAACACCATATATTTT
CDR3aa: CATSDGHLSGNTIYF

j_gene: TRBJ2-1
d_gene: TRBD2
abundance: NA
v_gene: TRBV12-5
CDR3nt: TGTGCTAGTGGTTTGGTGCCGGGAGGGGGTATAGATGAGCAGTTCTTC
CDR3aa: CASGLVPGGGIDEQFF

j_gene: TRBJ2-2
d_gene: TRBD1
abundance: NA
v_gene: TRBV7-7
CDR3nt: TGTGCCAGCACCCTCGGACAGGGAGGCACCGGGGAGCTGTTTTTT
CDR3aa: CASTLGQGGTGELFF

j_gene: TRBJ1-5
d_gene: NA
abundance: once
v_gene: TRBV29-1
CDR3nt: TGCAGCGTTCGTCTGGACGGACTCAATCAGCCCCAGCATTTT
CDR3aa: CSVRLDGLNQPQHF

j_gene: TRBJ1-5
d_gene: NA
abundance: NA
v_gene: TRBV27
CDR3nt: TGTGCCAGCAGTTCGACGGTCGGGGTGGGGCCCCAGCATTTT
CDR3aa: CASSSTVGVGPQHF

j_gene: TRBJ2-1
d_gene: TRBD2
abundance: NA
v_gene: TRBV29-1
CDR3nt: TGCAGCCCCCGACTAGCCTCCTACAATGAGCAGTTCTTC
CDR3aa: CSPRLASYNEQFF

j_gene: TRBJ2-7
d_gene: TRBD2
abundance: NA
v_gene: TRBV5-1
CDR3nt: TGCGCCAGCAGCCTAACTAGCGGGAGGGCCGGCAGCCCCTACGAGCAGTACTTC
CDR3aa: CASSLTSGRAGSPYEQYF

j_gene: TRBJ2-5
d_gene: TRBD1
abundance: once
v_gene: TRBV11-2
CDR3nt: TGTGCCAGCACCCTCGGGACAGGGGGAGAAGAGACCCAGTACTTC
CDR3aa: CASTLGTGGEETQYF

j_gene: TRBJ2-2
d_gene: TRBD2
abundance: NA
v_gene: TRBV7-2
CDR3nt: TGTGCCAGCAGCCCCCCCGCGGGAGGGACCGGGGAGCTGTTTTTT
CDR3aa: CASSPPAGGTGELFF

j_gene: TRBJ1-5
d_gene: NA
abundance: NA
v_gene: TRBV28
CDR3nt: TGTGCCAGCAATTTCAGACAGGCAGTCAATCAGCCCCAGCATTTT
CDR3aa: CASNFRQAVNQPQHF

j_gene: TRBJ2-7
d_gene: TRBD1
abundance: NA
v_gene: TRBV6-5
CDR3nt: TGTGCCAGCACCCTATCGACAGGGGGCGTCTACGAGCAGTACTTC
CDR3aa: CASTLSTGGVYEQYF

j_gene: TRBJ1-5
d_gene: NA
abundance: NA
v_gene: TRBV4-1
CDR3nt: TGCGCCAGCAGCCAAGATCGAGGCAGGGCCACAAATCAGCCCCAGCATTTT
CDR3aa: CASSQDRGRATNQPQHF

j_gene: TRBJ1-2
d_gene: NA
abundance: NA
v_gene: TRBV7-9
CDR3nt: TGTGCCATGGAACAGGGTCCGAACTATGGCTACACCTTC
CDR3aa: CAMEQGPNYGYTF

j_gene: TRBJ1-2
d_gene: NA
abundance: NA
v_gene: TRBV7-9
CDR3nt: TGTGCCAGCAGCCCATTCGGCGGATATGGCTACACCTTC
CDR3aa: CASSPFGGYGYTF

j_gene: TRBJ2-2
d_gene: TRBD1
abundance: NA
v_gene: TRBV4-2
CDR3nt: TGTGCCAGCAGCCAAGATAACAGGGGGGTGACCGGGGAGCTGTTTTTT
CDR3aa: CASSQDNRGVTGELFF

j_gene: TRBJ2-7
d_gene: NA
abundance: once
v_gene: TRBV29-1
CDR3nt: TGCAGCGTCGGGCAGGGGATCTACGAGCAGTACTTC
CDR3aa: CSVGQGIYEQYF

j_gene: TRBJ1-2
d_gene: TRBD1
abundance: NA
v_gene: TRBV18
CDR3nt: TGTGCCAGCTCACCAGGGACAGGGCGTGGCTACACCTTC
CDR3aa: CASSPGTGRGYTF

j_gene: TRBJ2-1
d_gene: TRBD1
abundance: NA
v_gene: TRBV6-8
CDR3nt: TGTGCCAGCAGCGACCTAACCGGGACAGGGGTCTACAATGAGCAGTTCTTC
CDR3aa: CASSDLTGTGVYNEQFF

j_gene: TRBJ1-5
d_gene: NA
abundance: NA
v_gene: TRBV2
CDR3nt: TGTGCCAGCAGTGTTAAATTTGGGGCCTTGGATCAGCCCCAGCATTTT
CDR3aa: CASSVKFGALDQPQHF

j_gene: TRBJ1-1
d_gene: NA
abundance: once
v_gene: TRBV3-1/TRBV3-2
CDR3nt: TGTGCCAGCAGCCAAGGGGGAGCCATGAACACTGAAGCTTTCTTT
CDR3aa: CASSQGGAMNTEAFF

j_gene: TRBJ1-6
d_gene: NA
abundance: NA
v_gene: TRBV11-3
CDR3nt: TGTGCCAGCAGCTACATGGGGGGTAATTCACCCCTCCACTTT
CDR3aa: CASSYMGGNSPLHF

j_gene: TRBJ2-6
d_gene: TRBD2
abundance: NA
v_gene: TRBV5-1
CDR3nt: TGCGCCAGCAGCTTGAGGCAGCGGGGGACTGAAATTTACTCTGGGGCCAACGTCCTGACTTTC
CDR3aa: CASSLRQRGTEIYSGANVLTF

j_gene: TRBJ1-1
d_gene: NA
abundance: NA
v_gene: TRBV28
CDR3nt: TGTGCCAGCAGGCCGGACTTATACATGAACACTGAAGCTTTCTTT
CDR3aa: CASRPDLYMNTEAFF

j_gene: TRBJ2-5
d_gene: TRBD1
abundance: NA
v_gene: TRBV4-1
CDR3nt: TGCGCCAGCAGCCAACGGACAGGTGAAGAGACCCAGTACTTC
CDR3aa: CASSQRTGEETQYF

j_gene: TRBJ2-7
d_gene: TRBD2
abundance: NA
v_gene: TRBV9
CDR3nt: TGTGCCAGCAGCGTAGTAGGCGGGAGCAGCTCCTACGAGCAGTACTTC
CDR3aa: CASSVVGGSSSYEQYF

j_gene: TRBJ1-2
d_gene: TRBD1
abundance: NA
v_gene: TRBV3-1/TRBV3-2
CDR3nt: TGTGCCAGCAGCCAGGCCGGGACAGGGTCCGTCTATGGCTACACCTTC
CDR3aa: CASSQAGTGSVYGYTF

j_gene: TRBJ2-5
d_gene: NA
abundance: NA
v_gene: TRBV11-2
CDR3nt: TGTGCCAGCAGCTTAAGGGGGGGGGACGGCAGATGGACCCAGTACTTC
CDR3aa: CASSLRGGDGRWTQYF

j_gene: TRBJ1-1
d_gene: NA
abundance: NA
v_gene: TRBV7-3
CDR3nt: TGTGCCAGCAGCTTCCAAGCGAACACTGAAGCTTTCTTT
CDR3aa: CASSFQANTEAFF

j_gene: TRBJ1-3
d_gene: NA
abundance: NA
v_gene: TRBV21-1
CDR3nt: TGTGCCAGCAGCGCCAGGGTCCCTCACTCTGGAAACACCATATATTTT
CDR3aa: CASSARVPHSGNTIYF

j_gene: TRBJ1-1
d_gene: NA
abundance: NA
v_gene: TRBV28
CDR3nt: TGTGCCAGCAGTTTATCAGTGAACACTGAAGCTTTCTTT
CDR3aa: CASSLSVNTEAFF

j_gene: TRBJ2-5
d_gene: NA
abundance: NA
v_gene: TRBV20-1
CDR3nt: TGCAGTGCAACTGATCTGGAGACCCAGTACTTC
CDR3aa: CSATDLETQYF

j_gene: TRBJ1-4
d_gene: TRBD1
abundance: NA
v_gene: TRBV11-2
CDR3nt: TGTGCCAGCAGCTTAGCCAGGGGGAATGAAAAACTGTTTTTT
CDR3aa: CASSLARGNEKLFF

j_gene: TRBJ1-2
d_gene: NA
abundance: NA
v_gene: TRBV7-2
CDR3nt: TGTGCCAGCAGCTTAGAGGGGGGCTACACCTTC
CDR3aa: CASSLEGGYTF

j_gene: TRBJ1-1
d_gene: NA
abundance: once
v_gene: TRBV7-2
CDR3nt: TGTGCCAGCAGCCCACACAGAGAGAACACTGAAGCTTTCTTT
CDR3aa: CASSPHRENTEAFF

j_gene: TRBJ1-2
d_gene: TRBD1
abundance: once
v_gene: TRBV19
CDR3nt: TGTGCCAGTAGCCCAGGGGGCGGCGGGTACTATGGCTACACCTTC
CDR3aa: CASSPGGGGYYGYTF

j_gene: TRBJ2-2
d_gene: NA
abundance: NA
v_gene: TRBV7-3
CDR3nt: TGTGCCAGCAGCCCTCCCAACCAGAGGGCCACCGGGGAGCTGTTTTTT
CDR3aa: CASSPPNQRATGELFF

j_gene: TRBJ1-4
d_gene: TRBD1
abundance: NA
v_gene: TRBV10-3
CDR3nt: TGTGCCATCAGTGAGCAGGGGGCTCGGGCTAATGAAAAACTGTTTTTT
CDR3aa: CAISEQGARANEKLFF